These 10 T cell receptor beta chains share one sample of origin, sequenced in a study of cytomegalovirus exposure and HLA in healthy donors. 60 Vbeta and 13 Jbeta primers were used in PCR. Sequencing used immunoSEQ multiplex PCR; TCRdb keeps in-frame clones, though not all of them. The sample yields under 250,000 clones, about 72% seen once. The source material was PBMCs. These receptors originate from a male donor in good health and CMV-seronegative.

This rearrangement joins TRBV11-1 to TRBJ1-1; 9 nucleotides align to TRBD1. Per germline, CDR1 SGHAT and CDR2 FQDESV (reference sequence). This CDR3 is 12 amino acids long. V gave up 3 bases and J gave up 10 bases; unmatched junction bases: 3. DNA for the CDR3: TGTGCCAGCAGCTTGGACAGGGGAGCAGCTTTCTTT. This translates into CASSLDRGAAFF.

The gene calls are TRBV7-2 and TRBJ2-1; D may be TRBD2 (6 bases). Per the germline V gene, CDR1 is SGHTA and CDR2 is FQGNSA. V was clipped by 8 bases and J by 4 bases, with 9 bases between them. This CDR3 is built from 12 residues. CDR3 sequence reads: CASGGRYNEQFF. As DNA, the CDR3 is TGTGCCAGCGGAGGGCGGTACAATGAGCAGTTCTTC.

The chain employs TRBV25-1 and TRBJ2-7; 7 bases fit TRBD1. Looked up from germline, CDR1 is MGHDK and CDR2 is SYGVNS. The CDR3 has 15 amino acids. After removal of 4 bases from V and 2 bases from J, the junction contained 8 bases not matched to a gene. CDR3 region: CASSVLTGYAYEQYF. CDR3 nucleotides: TGTGCCAGCAGTGTCTTGACAGGGTATGCCTACGAGCAGTACTTC.

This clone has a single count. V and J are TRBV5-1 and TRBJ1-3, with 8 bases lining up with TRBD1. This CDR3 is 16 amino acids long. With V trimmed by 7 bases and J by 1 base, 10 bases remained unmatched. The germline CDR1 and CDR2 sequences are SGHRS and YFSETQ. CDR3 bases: TGCGCCAGCCAACGAGCAGGGGGCGCTTCTGGAAACACCATATATTTT. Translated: CASQRAGGASGNTIYF.

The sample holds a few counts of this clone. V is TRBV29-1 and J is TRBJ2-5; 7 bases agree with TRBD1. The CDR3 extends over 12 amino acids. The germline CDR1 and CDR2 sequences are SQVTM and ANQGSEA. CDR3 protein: CSGQASQETQYF. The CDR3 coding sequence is TGCAGTGGACAGGCCTCCCAAGAGACCCAGTACTTC. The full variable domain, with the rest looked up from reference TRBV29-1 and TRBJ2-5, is SAVISQKPSRDICQRGTSLTIQCQVDSQVTMMFWYRQQPGQSLTLIATANQGSEATYESGFVIDKFPISRPNLTFSTLTVSNMSPEDSSIYLCSGQASQETQYFGPGTRLLVL.

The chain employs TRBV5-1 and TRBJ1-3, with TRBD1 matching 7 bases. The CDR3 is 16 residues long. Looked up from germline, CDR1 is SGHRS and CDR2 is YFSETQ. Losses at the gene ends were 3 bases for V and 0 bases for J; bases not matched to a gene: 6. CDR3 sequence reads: CASSSPTGDSGNTIYF. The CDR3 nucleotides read TGCGCCAGCAGCTCCCCAACAGGGGACTCTGGAAACACCATATATTTT.

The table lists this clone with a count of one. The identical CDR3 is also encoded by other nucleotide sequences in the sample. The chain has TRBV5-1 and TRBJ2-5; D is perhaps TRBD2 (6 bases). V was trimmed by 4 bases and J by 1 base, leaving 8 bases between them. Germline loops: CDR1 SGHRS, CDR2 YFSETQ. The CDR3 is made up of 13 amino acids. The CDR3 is CASSLGGQETQYF. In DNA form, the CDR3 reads TGCGCCAGCAGCCTCGGGGGCCAAGAGACCCAGTACTTC.

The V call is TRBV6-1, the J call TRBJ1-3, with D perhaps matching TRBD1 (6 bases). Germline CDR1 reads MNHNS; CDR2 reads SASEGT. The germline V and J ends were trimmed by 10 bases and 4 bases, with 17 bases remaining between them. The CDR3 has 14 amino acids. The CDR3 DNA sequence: TGTGCCACCAACAGGGCTCCCGGGGGAAACACCATATATTTT. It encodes CATNRAPGGNTIYF.

This CDR3 reads CASSVAPGESPTDTQYF. DNA of the CDR3: TGTGCCAGCAGCGTAGCCCCGGGAGAGTCCCCCACAGATACGCAGTATTTT. The rearrangement links TRBV9 to TRBJ2-3, with D possibly being TRBD2 (6 bases). Trimming left V 0 bases short and J 2 bases short, with 16 bases between. This CDR3 comprises 17 residues. CDR1 is SGDLS, CDR2 YYNGEE, per germline.

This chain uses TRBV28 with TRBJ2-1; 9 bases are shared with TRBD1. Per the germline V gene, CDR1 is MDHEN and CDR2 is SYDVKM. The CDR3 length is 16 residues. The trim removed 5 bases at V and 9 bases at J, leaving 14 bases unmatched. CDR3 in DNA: TGTGCCAGCAGTACCGGACAGGGGTTGAGTGGTAGTGAGCAGTTCTTC. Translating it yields CASSTGQGLSGSEQFF.